The entry below describes one T cell receptor (beta chain). The antigen remains undetermined. The record originates from a study of CD4+ T cells in melanoma. Findings of the study overall: A reported correlation linked neoantigen-specific CD4+ T cells to CD8+, macrophage and B cell function. Reportedly, melanoma neoantigen-specific CD4+ T cells showed varied differentiation states.

The repertoire was sequenced with immunoSEQ multiplex PCR; TCRdb's copy has only in-frame clones and lacks some. Here the sample spans 20,000 to 25,000 clones, approximately 80% being singletons. V trimming: 0 bases; J trimming: 1 base; junction bases outside the gene matches: 8. CDR1 is SGHDT, CDR2 YYEEEE, per germline. This CDR3 contains 19 residues. This receptor was taken from a human donor with melanoma. V and J are TRBV5-6 and TRBJ2-1; 12 nucleotides match TRBD2. Specimen: cells from a culture (not recorded whether cultured in vitro). This CDR3 is CASSLAGSSGGASYNEQFF. The CDR3 nucleotides read TGTGCCAGCAGCTTGGCCGGGTCTAGCGGGGGGGCGTCCTACAATGAGCAGTTCTTC. The full variable domain, in which reference TRBV5-6 and TRBJ2-1 provide the parts outside the CDR3, is DAGVTQSPTHLIKTRGQQVTLRCSPKSGHDTVSWYQQALGQGPQFIFQYYEEEERQRGNFPDRFSGHQFPNYSSELNVNALLLGDSALYLCASSLAGSSGGASYNEQFFGPGTRLTVL.